The 9 T cell receptor beta chains presented below share a single source sample, sequenced in a study of regulatory T cells in long-lasting Graves disease. CDR3 regions were amplified by Arm-PCR using iRepertoire HTBI primers to build TCR beta libraries. TCRdb re-analysed the multiplex PCR reads in MiXCR, keeping a single row per CDR3 protein. The sample yields about 460,000 distinct CDR3 sequences, around 15% seen once. Indicated time point: newly diagnosed GD, antithyroid drugs for less than 3 months. RNA extracted from PBMCs served as the sequencing template. The same specimen was also included in a second study, on T cells in Graves' hyperthyroidism and ophthalmopathy.

This specimen consisted of peripheral blood mononuclear cells (PBMCs), obtained at new diagnosis, from a patient treated with antithyroid drugs. These receptors were collected from a woman aged 50 to 60 with Graves disease.

This clonotype has a count of ten or more. The chain combines TRBV29-1 with TRBJ1-1, with no clear D. The CDR3 spans 12 residues. The germline V gene has CDR1 SQVTM and CDR2 ANQGSEA. V was clipped by 3 bases and J by 0 bases, with 5 bases between them. DNA of the CDR3: TGCAGCGTTGAGGTCTTGAACACTGAAGCTTTCTTT. The encoded protein is CSVEVLNTEAFF.

This clonotype was counted between two and nine times. The rearrangement links TRBV6-1 to TRBJ2-7; D is undetermined. The CDR3 is 13 residues long. V gave up 3 bases and J gave up 4 bases, with 10 bases separating them. Per the germline V gene, CDR1 is MNHNS and CDR2 is SASEGT. CDR3 in amino acids: CASSEVPQYEQYF. The DNA for the CDR3 is TGTGCCAGCAGTGAGGTACCTCAGTACGAGCAGTACTTC.

This clonotype was seen at least ten times. The V and J genes are TRBV7-2 and TRBJ2-1; D gene unclear. The CDR3 length is 15 residues. V was trimmed by 1 base and J by 8 bases, leaving 15 bases between them. The V gene's germline CDR1 is SGHTA and CDR2 FQGNSA. CDR3 amino acids: CASSLVVGISDEQFF. CDR3 DNA sequence: TGTGCCAGCAGCTTAGTAGTTGGGATAAGCGATGAGCAGTTCTTC.

Of note for this clonotype: With a much larger clone just one base away, this may be a read error. The rearrangement links TRBV11-2 to TRBJ2-5; no clear D. The ends were cut back, 5 bases at V and 4 bases at J, with 17 bases in the middle. The CDR3 is 15 residues long. The germline V gene has CDR1 SGHAT and CDR2 FQNNGV. CDR3 region: CASSIGIGYRETQYF. Written as DNA, the CDR3 is TGTGCCAGCAGCATAGGAATAGGGTATCGAGAGACCCAGTACTTC.

Remarks on this clonotype: The conserved phenylalanine or tryptophan is not found at the CDR3 terminus, so this likely reflects a read error. V is TRBV29-1 and J is TRBJ1-1; 7 nucleotides line up with TRBD1. V gave up 6 bases and J gave up 3 bases; unmatched junction bases: 16. Germline V gene lookup returns CDR1 SQVTM and CDR2 ANQGSEA. The CDR3 consists of 16 residues. The CDR3 DNA is TGCAGCGTCGCAGCCGTCACAGGGGCGTTGCACACTGAAGCTTTCATT. It translates to CSVAAVTGALHTEAFI.

In its sample, this clonotype was seen many times. V usage is TRBV5-1 and J usage is TRBJ2-3, with 11 positions matching TRBD1. Germline V gene data show CDR1 as SGHRS and CDR2 as YFSETQ. The length of the CDR3 is 15 residues. The V gene end was trimmed by 3 bases and the J gene end by 2 bases; junction bases not matched to a gene: 2. In DNA form, the CDR3 reads TGCGCCAGCAGCTCCGGACAGGGGGCCACAGATACGCAGTATTTT. Translation: CASSSGQGATDTQYF.

The chain uses TRBV7-6 and TRBJ2-5; 15 bases are shared with TRBD2. Germline CDR1 reads SGHVS; CDR2 reads FNYEAQ. V lost 11 bases, J lost 5 bases, and 15 bases stayed unmatched. The CDR3 runs to 17 residues. The CDR3 bases are TGTGCCTCCCTCCCCTGGACTAGCGGGAGGGCCGGGGAGACCCAGTACTTC. This gives the protein CASLPWTSGRAGETQYF.

This clonotype was detected ten times or more. The chain joins TRBV2 to TRBJ2-1; TRBD2 agrees at 11 bases. There are 17 residues in the CDR3. CDR1 SNHLY and CDR2 FYNNEI come from the germline V gene. The V and J ends lost 6 bases and 4 bases, in that order; junction bases with no gene match: 11. For the CDR3, the DNA is TGTGCCAGCAGACCCCCACTAGCGGGAGACCGGTACAATGAGCAGTTCTTC. Its protein is CASRPPLAGDRYNEQFF. The full variable domain, with the rest looked up from reference TRBV2 and TRBJ2-1, is EPEVTQTPSHQVTQMGQEVILRCVPISNHLYFYWYRQILGQKVEFLVSFYNNEISEKSEIFDDQFSVERPDGSNFTLKIRSTKLEDSAMYFCASRPPLAGDRYNEQFFGPGTRLTVL.

This clonotype has at least ten counts. The chain is built from TRBV6-5 and TRBJ2-6, with D maybe TRBD1 (5 bases). Trimming removed 2 bases from V and 0 bases from J, with 17 bases in between. Germline V gives CDR1 MNHEY, CDR2 SVGAGI. The CDR3 runs 19 residues. CDR3 region: CASSYGAGLYGSGANVLTF. The CDR3 DNA is TGTGCCAGCAGTTACGGGGCAGGGCTTTACGGCTCTGGGGCCAACGTCCTGACTTTC.